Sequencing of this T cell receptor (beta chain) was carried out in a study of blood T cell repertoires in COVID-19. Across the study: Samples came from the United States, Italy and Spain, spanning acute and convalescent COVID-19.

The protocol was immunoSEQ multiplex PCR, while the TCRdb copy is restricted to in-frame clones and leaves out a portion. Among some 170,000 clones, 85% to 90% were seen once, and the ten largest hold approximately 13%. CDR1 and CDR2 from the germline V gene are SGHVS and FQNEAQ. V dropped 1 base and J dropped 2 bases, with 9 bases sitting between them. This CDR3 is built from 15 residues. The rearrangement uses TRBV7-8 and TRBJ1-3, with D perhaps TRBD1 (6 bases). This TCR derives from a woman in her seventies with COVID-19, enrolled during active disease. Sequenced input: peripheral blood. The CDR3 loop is CASSLDRVAGNTIYF. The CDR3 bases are TGTGCCAGCAGCTTAGACAGGGTAGCTGGAAACACCATATATTTT.